The 10 T cell receptor beta chains presented below share a single source sample, sequenced in a study of blood T cell repertoires in COVID-19. TCRdb keeps only in-frame clones here, not all; method: immunoSEQ multiplex PCR. The sample yields more than 50,000 clones, 80% to 85% seen once. Sequenced input: peripheral blood. The receptors here all came from a human donor in a cohort sampled during active COVID-19.

The chain links TRBV7-6 to TRBJ2-2; 7 nucleotides match TRBD1. V lost 4 bases to trimming and J lost 0 bases; unmatched junction nucleotides: 5. The length of the CDR3 is 16 residues. CDR1 is SGHVS and CDR2 is FNYEAQ in the germline V gene. The CDR3 sequence: CASSSWTGTNTGELFF. The CDR3 DNA reads as TGTGCCAGCAGCTCTTGGACAGGAACGAACACCGGGGAGCTGTTTTTT.

This clone was counted a few times. The genes are TRBV6-6 and TRBJ2-1, with D maybe TRBD2 (5 bases). V lost 5 bases, J lost 0 bases, and 17 bases lay in between. The CDR3 is made up of 17 amino acids. Germline CDR1 and CDR2: MNHNY and SVGAGI (reference sequence). CDR3 amino acids: CASSRPGVRGSYNEQFF. The DNA for the CDR3 is TGTGCCAGCAGTCGCCCCGGCGTTCGGGGCTCCTACAATGAGCAGTTCTTC.

This chain joins TRBV5-1 and TRBJ1-4, with unresolved D. Trimming removed 4 bases from V and 7 bases from J, with 14 bases in between. This CDR3 has 14 residues. CDR1 and CDR2 from the germline V gene are SGHRS and YFSETQ. The CDR3 protein is CASSMTQGGEKLFF. For the CDR3, the DNA is TGCGCCAGCAGCATGACCCAAGGAGGTGAAAAACTGTTTTTT.

The chain couples TRBV5-6 to TRBJ1-3, with D unresolved. Germline V gene lookup returns CDR1 SGHDT and CDR2 YYEEEE. There are 14 residues in the CDR3. V shed 5 bases and J shed 0 bases, with 9 bases lying between them. The CDR3 reads CASSRYSSGNTIYF. The CDR3 DNA follows: TGTGCCAGCAGTCGTTACAGCTCTGGAAACACCATATATTTT.

The chain combines TRBV18 with TRBJ1-1; TRBD1 matches at 7 bases. CDR1 is KGHSH and CDR2 is LQKENI in the germline V gene. The ends lost 3 bases at V and 0 bases at J; junction bases unmatched: 7. The CDR3 length is 16 residues. This chain's CDR3 is CASSPDRVRVNTEAFF. Here the CDR3 DNA reads TGTGCCAGCTCACCTGACAGGGTCCGGGTGAACACTGAAGCTTTCTTT.

This clone was seen ten or more times. V is TRBV25-1 and J is TRBJ2-1, with a possible D match to TRBD1 (6 bases). The CDR3 consists of 13 residues. Trimming shortened V by 5 bases and J by 6 bases, and 11 bases separated the two germline ends. Germline V gene data show CDR1 as MGHDK and CDR2 as SYGVNS. In DNA form, the CDR3 reads TGTGCCAGCAGTTTCAGACAGGCCAATGAGCAGTTCTTC. This translates into CASSFRQANEQFF.

The V call is TRBV6-1, the J call TRBJ2-3; the match to TRBD2 covers 8 bases. With 7 bases clipped from V and 0 bases from J, the junction kept 6 bases outside the gene matches. CDR1 MNHNS and CDR2 SASEGT come from the germline V gene. There are 15 residues in the CDR3. The CDR3 nucleotides are TGTGCCAGCAACGCGGGGGGCTCTAGCACAGATACGCAGTATTTT. This gives the protein CASNAGGSSTDTQYF.

The chain employs TRBV6-2 or TRBV6-3 and TRBJ2-1; D is undetermined. This CDR3 has 13 amino acids. Germline CDR1 MNHEY, CDR2 SVGEGT. With 4 bases removed from V and 1 base from J, the gap between germline ends came to 5 bases. CDR3 sequence (DNA): TGTGCCAGCAGTTCCAGGTCCTACAATGAGCAGTTCTTC. Protein product: CASSSRSYNEQFF.

The count of this clone is one. V usage is TRBV3-1 (or the pseudogene TRBV3-2) and J usage is TRBJ2-1, with TRBD2 matching 9 bases. V lost 2 bases and J lost 4; bases outside the gene matches: 6. The CDR3 covers 16 residues. Germline CDR1 reads LGHDT; CDR2 reads YNNKEL (reference sequence). The CDR3 nucleotides are TGTGCCAGCAGCCAACAGCTAGCGGGGTCGTACAATGAGCAGTTCTTC. Its translation is CASSQQLAGSYNEQFF.

V gene TRBV19 combines with J gene TRBJ1-5; 9 bases align to TRBD1. The CDR3 contains 15 residues. Germline trimming cut 5 bases from V and 6 bases from J; bases unmatched to any gene: 8. The germline V gene encodes CDR1 LNHDA and CDR2 SQIVND (reference sequence). CDR3 sequence: CASSLGQGRVQPQHF. CDR3 DNA: TGTGCCAGTAGTCTCGGACAGGGGAGGGTTCAGCCCCAGCATTTT.